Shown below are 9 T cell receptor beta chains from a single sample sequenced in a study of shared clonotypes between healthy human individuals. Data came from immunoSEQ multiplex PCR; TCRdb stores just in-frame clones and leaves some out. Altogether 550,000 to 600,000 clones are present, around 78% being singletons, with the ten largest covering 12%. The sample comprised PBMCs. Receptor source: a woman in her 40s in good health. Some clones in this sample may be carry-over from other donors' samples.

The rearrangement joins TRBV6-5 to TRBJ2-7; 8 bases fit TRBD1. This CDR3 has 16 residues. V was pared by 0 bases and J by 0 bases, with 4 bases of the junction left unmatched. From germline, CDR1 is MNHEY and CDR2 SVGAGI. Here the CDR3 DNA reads TGTGCCAGCAGTTACTCGCCGGGACAGGTCTCCTACGAGCAGTACTTC. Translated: CASSYSPGQVSYEQYF.

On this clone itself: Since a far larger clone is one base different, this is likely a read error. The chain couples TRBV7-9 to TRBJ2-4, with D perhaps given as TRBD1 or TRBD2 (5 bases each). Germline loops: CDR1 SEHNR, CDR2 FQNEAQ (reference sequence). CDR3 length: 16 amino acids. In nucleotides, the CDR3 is TGTGCCAGCAGCTTAGGGGCAGGGCTAGCCAAAAACATTCAGCACTTC. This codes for CASSLGAGLAKNIQHF. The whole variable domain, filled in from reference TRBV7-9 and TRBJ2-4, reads DTGVSQNPRHKITKRGQNVTFRCDPISEHNRLYWYRQTLGQGPEFLTYFQNEAQLEKSRLLSDRFSAERPKGSFSTLEIQRTEQGDSAMYLCASSLGAGLAKNIQHFGAGTRLSVL.

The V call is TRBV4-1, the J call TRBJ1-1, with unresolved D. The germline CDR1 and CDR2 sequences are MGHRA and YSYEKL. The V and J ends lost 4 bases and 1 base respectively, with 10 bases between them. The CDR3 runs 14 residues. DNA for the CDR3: TGCGCCAGCAGCCTAGCCGACTGGAACACTGAAGCTTTCTTT. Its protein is CASSLADWNTEAFF.

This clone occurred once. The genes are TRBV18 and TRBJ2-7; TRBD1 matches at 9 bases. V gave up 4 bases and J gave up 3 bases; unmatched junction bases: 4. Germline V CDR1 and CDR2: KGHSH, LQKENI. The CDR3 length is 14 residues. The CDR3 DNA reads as TGTGCCAGCTCACTGGGACAGGGACTCTACGAGCAGTACTTC. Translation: CASSLGQGLYEQYF. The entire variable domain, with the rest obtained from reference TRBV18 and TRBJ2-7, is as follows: NAGVMQNPRHLVRRRGQEARLRCSPMKGHSHVYWYRQLPEEGLKFMVYLQKENIIDESGMPKERFSAEFPKEGPSILRIQQVVRGDSAAYFCASSLGQGLYEQYFGPGTRLTVT.

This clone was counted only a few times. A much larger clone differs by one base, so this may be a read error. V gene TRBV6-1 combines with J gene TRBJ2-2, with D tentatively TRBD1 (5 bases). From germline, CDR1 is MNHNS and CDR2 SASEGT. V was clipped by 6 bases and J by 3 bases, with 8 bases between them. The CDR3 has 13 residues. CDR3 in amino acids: CASSLQDTGELFF. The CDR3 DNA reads TGTGCCAGCAGCTTACAGGACACCGGGGAGCTGTTTTTT.

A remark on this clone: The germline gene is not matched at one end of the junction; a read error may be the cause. This CDR3 is CASSYSGAPQETQYF. The CDR3 DNA reads TGTGCAAGCAGCTACTCCGGTGCACCCCAAGAGACCCAGTACTTC. This sequence joins TRBV11-2 and TRBJ2-5, with unresolved D. This CDR3 spans 15 amino acids. Germline V gene lookup returns CDR1 SGHAT and CDR2 FQNNGV.

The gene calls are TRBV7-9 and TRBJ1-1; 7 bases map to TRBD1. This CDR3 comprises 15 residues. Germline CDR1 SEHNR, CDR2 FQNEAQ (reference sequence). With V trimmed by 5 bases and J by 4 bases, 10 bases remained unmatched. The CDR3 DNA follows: TGTGCCAGCAGCGTGGGGACAGTACGGGGCACTGAAGCTTTCTTT. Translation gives CASSVGTVRGTEAFF.

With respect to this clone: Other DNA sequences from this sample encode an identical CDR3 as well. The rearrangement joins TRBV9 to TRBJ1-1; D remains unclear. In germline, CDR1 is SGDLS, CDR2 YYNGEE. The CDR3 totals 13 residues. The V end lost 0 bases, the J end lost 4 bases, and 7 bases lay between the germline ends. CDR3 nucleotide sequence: TGTGCCAGCAGCGTAGGGAGTGGCACTGAAGCTTTCTTT. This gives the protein CASSVGSGTEAFF. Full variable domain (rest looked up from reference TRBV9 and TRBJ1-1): DSGVTQTPKHLITATGQRVTLRCSPRSGDLSVYWYQQSLDQGLQFLIQYYNGEERAKGNILERFSAQQFPDLHSELNLSSLELGDSALYFCASSVGSGTEAFFGQGTRLTVV.

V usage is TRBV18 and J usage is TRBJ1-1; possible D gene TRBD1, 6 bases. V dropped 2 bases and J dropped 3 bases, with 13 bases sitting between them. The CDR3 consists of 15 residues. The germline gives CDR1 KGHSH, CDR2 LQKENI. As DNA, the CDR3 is TGTGCCAGCTCACCATATCAGGGGAAGGACACTGAAGCTTTCTTT. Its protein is CASSPYQGKDTEAFF.